The 5 T cell receptor beta chains listed next were all sequenced from one sample in a study of spatial heterogeneity in lung cancer. Whole-study findings and limits: One measure, the expanded intratumoral alpha and beta TCR count, tracked tumor mutation counts.

Their recognized antigens are unknown. Time point defined: sample taken at primary tumor resection. TCRdb processed the 5' RACE reads anew with MiXCR; each CDR3 protein has one entry. The sample records around 26,000 distinct CDR3 sequences, approximately 10% being singletons. The sequences come from lung tumor tissue, collected at surgery. These receptor sequences come from a male donor with early-stage non-small cell lung cancer.

J is TRBJ2-1 and V is TRBV19, with D perhaps matching TRBD1 (6 bases). The germline V gene encodes CDR1 LNHDA and CDR2 SQIVND (reference sequence). Trimming cost V 3 bases and J 0 bases, with 9 bases left between them. CDR3 length: 15 amino acids. The CDR3 is CASSIAGASYNEQFF. CDR3 coding DNA: TGTGCCAGTAGTATCGCAGGGGCCTCCTACAATGAGCAGTTCTTC.

The sample holds many counts of this clonotype. The rearrangement links TRBV28 to TRBJ1-2; 9 positions agree with TRBD1. This CDR3 is built from 15 residues. After removal of 5 bases from V and 2 bases from J, the junction contained 6 bases not matched to a gene. Germline-derived CDR1 and CDR2 are MDHEN and SYDVKM. CDR3 bases: TGTGCCAGCAGTGTGACGGGACAGGGAAACTATGGCTACACCTTC. As protein: CASSVTGQGNYGYTF.

This clonotype was seen repeatedly, ten times or more. The chain recombines TRBV7-2 with TRBJ2-5; D is unclear. Trimming cost V 1 base and J 7 bases, with 10 bases left between them. The germline V gene encodes CDR1 SGHTA and CDR2 FQGNSA. The CDR3 has 13 amino acids. This CDR3 reads CASSLGSKRTQYF. DNA for the CDR3: TGTGCCAGCAGCTTAGGTAGCAAGAGGACCCAGTACTTC.

This clonotype is categorized as medium-sized. The rearrangement joins TRBV9 to TRBJ2-6; no firm D call. The V and J ends lost 7 bases and 6 bases respectively, with 11 bases between them. Germline V gene data show CDR1 as SGDLS and CDR2 as YYNGEE. The CDR3 has 13 amino acids. CDR3 nucleotides: TGTGCCAGCTCCTCACCCGCGGCCAACGTCCTGACTTTC. Translating it yields CASSSPAANVLTF. Based on the CDR3 plus reference TRBV9 and TRBJ2-6, the full variable domain is DSGVTQTPKHLITATGQRVTLRCSPRSGDLSVYWYQQSLDQGLQFLIQYYNGEERAKGNILERFSAQQFPDLHSELNLSSLELGDSALYFCASSSPAANVLTFGAGSRLTVL.

This clonotype has a count of ten or more. The V gene is TRBV24-1, the J gene TRBJ2-1, with TRBD1 identical over 8 bases. V trimming: 7 bases; J trimming: 0 bases; junction bases outside the gene matches: 4. Germline V gives CDR1 KGHDR, CDR2 SFDVKD. The CDR3 extends over 15 amino acids. CDR3 nucleotide sequence: TGTGCCACCAGCTTGGACAGGGCCTCCTACAATGAGCAGTTCTTC. Translated, it gives CATSLDRASYNEQFF.